A single sample gave rise to the 6 T cell receptor beta chains below, sequenced in a study of control samples from healthy donors and cancer patients. This table comes from immunoSEQ multiplex PCR, and its TCRdb copy is limited to in-frame clones, with some not included. The sample carries around 58,000 clones, roughly 88% recorded once. The specimen was blood. The receptors come from a man in his forties or fifties in good health.

V usage is TRBV12-3 or TRBV12-4 and J usage is TRBJ2-3; 8 positions agree with TRBD1. The CDR3 is 13 residues long. The V gene end was trimmed by 6 bases and the J gene end by 1 base; junction bases not matched to a gene: 0. The CDR3 DNA reads TGTGCCAGCAGGACAGGGGGCACAGATACGCAGTATTTT. Residues: CASRTGGTDTQYF.

This clone has only a few counts. This chain connects TRBV12-5 to TRBJ1-1; D is unresolved. This CDR3 region has 13 residues. In germline, CDR1 is LGHNT, CDR2 FRNRAP. V lost 0 bases and J 4 bases, leaving 6 bases between the germline ends. CDR3 in amino acids: CASGLVWGTEAFF. CDR3 bases: TGTGCTAGTGGTTTGGTATGGGGCACTGAAGCTTTCTTT.

The genes are TRBV27 and TRBJ2-7, with 8 positions matching TRBD1. The CDR3 extends over 13 amino acids. The V and J ends lost 7 bases and 3 bases, in that order; junction bases with no gene match: 5. Germline V gene sequence: CDR1 MNHEY, CDR2 SMNVEV (reference sequence). The CDR3 DNA reads TGTGCCAGCAAGCGACAGGGGAACTACGAGCAGTACTTC. Protein sequence: CASKRQGNYEQYF.

Relative to its sample, this clone is medium-sized. This chain uses TRBV19 with TRBJ1-2, with a tentative D call TRBD1 (5 bases). The V gene's germline CDR1 is LNHDA and CDR2 SQIVND (reference sequence). This CDR3 spans 17 amino acids. V lost 5 bases to trimming and J lost 1 base, with 20 bases between them. The CDR3 is CASSPPTEGPFNYGYTF. DNA for the CDR3: TGTGCCAGTAGTCCCCCCACTGAGGGGCCTTTTAACTATGGCTACACCTTC.

The V gene is TRBV19, the J gene TRBJ1-5, with 8 nucleotides matching TRBD1. Unmatched junction bases numbered 10, after V lost 6 bases and J lost 0 bases. The CDR3 has 17 amino acids. In germline, CDR1 is LNHDA, CDR2 SQIVND (reference sequence). Here the CDR3 DNA reads TGTGCCAGTAGCTCTGGACACAGGGGGAATAGCAATCAGCCCCAGCATTTT. Amino acids: CASSSGHRGNSNQPQHF.

The chain joins TRBV28 to TRBJ1-4; TRBD1 aligns across 8 bases. V lost 8 bases to trimming and J lost 11 bases; unmatched junction nucleotides: 10. CDR1 and CDR2 (germline): MDHEN, SYDVKM. The CDR3 loop spans 13 amino acids. CDR3 sequence (DNA): TGTGCCAGCCTCGGACAGGGCCCTTGGAAACTGTTTTTT. Translating it yields CASLGQGPWKLFF.